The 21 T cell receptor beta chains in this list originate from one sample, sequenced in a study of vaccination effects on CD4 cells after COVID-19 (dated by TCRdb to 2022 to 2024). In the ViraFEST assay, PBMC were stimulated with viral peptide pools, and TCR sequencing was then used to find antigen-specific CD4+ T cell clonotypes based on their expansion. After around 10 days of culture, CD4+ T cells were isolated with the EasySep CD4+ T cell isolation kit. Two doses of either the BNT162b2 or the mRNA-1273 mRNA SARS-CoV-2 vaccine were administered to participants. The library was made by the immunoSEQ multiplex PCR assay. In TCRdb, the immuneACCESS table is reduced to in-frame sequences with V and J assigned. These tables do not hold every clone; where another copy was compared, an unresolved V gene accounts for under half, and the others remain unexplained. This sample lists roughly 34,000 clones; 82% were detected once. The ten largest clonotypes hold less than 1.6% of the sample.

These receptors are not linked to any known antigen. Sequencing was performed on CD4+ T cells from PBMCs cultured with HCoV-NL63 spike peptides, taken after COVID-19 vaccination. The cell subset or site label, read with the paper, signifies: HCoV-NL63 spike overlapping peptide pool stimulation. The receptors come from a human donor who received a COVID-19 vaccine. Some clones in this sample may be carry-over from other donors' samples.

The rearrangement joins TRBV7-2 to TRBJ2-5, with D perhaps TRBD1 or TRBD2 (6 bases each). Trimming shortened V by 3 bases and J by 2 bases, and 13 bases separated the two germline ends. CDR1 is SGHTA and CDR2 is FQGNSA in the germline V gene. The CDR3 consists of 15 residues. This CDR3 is CASSLAQGRQETQYF. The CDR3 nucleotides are TGTGCCAGCAGCTTGGCCCAGGGGAGGCAAGAGACCCAGTACTTC.

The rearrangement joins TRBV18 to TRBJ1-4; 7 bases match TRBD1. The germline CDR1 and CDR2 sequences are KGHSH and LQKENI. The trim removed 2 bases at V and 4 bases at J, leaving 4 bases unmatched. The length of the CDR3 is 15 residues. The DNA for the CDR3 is TGTGCCAGCTCACCAGGGACAGTACTTAATGAAAAACTGTTTTTT. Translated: CASSPGTVLNEKLFF.

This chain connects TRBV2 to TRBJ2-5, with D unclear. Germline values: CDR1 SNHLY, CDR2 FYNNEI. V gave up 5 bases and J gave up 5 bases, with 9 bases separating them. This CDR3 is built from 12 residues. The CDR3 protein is CASSPTRETQYF. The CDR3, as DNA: TGTGCCAGCAGTCCTACACGGGAGACCCAGTACTTC.

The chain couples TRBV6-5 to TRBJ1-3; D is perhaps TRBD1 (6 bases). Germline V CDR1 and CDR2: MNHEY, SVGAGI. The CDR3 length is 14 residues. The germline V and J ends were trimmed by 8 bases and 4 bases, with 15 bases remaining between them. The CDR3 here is CASRRGGLGNTIYF. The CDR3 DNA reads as TGTGCCAGCCGAAGAGGGGGGCTCGGAAACACCATATATTTT.

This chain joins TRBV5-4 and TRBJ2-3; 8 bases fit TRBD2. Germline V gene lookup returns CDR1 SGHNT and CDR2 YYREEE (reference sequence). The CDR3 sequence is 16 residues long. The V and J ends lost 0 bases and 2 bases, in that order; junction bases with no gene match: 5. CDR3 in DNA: TGTGCCAGCAGCTTGGGCCTAGCGGGCTACACAGATACGCAGTATTTT. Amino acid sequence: CASSLGLAGYTDTQYF.

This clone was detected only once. CDR3 bases: TGTGCCAGCAGTGAATCACATCTGGCAGGGGTTGAAAAACTGTTTTTT. Translated, it gives CASSESHLAGVEKLFF. The chain couples TRBV25-1 to TRBJ1-4; possibly TRBD1 for D (6 bases). This CDR3 comprises 16 residues. Germline V gene data show CDR1 as MGHDK and CDR2 as SYGVNS. V dropped 1 base and J dropped 7 bases, with 16 bases sitting between them.

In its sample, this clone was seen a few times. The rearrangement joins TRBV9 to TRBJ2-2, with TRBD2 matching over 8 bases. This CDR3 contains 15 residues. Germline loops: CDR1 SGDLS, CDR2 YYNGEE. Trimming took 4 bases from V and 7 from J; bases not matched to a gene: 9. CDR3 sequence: CASSPGTSLGGELFF. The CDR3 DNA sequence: TGTGCCAGCAGCCCCGGGACTAGTTTAGGCGGGGAGCTGTTTTTT.

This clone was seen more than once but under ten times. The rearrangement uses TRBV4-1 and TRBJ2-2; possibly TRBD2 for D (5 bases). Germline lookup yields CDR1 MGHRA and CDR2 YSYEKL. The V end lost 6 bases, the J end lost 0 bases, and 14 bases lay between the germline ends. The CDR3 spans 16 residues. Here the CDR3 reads CASRRDYQSNTGELFF. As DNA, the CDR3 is TGCGCCAGCAGGCGTGACTACCAATCGAACACCGGGGAGCTGTTTTTT.

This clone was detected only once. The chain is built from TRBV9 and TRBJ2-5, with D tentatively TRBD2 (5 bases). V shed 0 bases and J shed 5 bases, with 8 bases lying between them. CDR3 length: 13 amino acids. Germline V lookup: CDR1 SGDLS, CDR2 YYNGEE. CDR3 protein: CASSVERGETQYF. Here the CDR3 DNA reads TGTGCCAGCAGCGTAGAGAGAGGGGAGACCCAGTACTTC.

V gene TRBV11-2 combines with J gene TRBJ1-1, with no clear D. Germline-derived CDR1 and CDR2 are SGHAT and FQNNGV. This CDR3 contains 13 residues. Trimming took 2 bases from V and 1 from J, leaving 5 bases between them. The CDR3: CASSLMRNTEAFF. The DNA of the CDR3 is TGTGCCAGCAGCTTAATGAGGAACACTGAAGCTTTCTTT.

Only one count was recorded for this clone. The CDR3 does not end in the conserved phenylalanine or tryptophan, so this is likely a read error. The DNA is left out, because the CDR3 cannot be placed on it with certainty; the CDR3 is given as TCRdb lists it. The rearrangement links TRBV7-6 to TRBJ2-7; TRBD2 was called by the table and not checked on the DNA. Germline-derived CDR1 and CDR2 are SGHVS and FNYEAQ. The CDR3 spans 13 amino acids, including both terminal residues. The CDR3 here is CASSLTLAGAPSL.

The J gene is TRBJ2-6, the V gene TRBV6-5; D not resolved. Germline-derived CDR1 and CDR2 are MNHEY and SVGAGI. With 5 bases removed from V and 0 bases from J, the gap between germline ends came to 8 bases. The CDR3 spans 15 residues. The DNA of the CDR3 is TGTGCCAGCAGTCGAGGCGGCTCTGGGGCCAACGTCCTGACTTTC. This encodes CASSRGGSGANVLTF.

The chain's CDR3 is CASSFGQAKTDTQYF. CDR3 DNA: TGTGCCAGCTCATTCGGACAGGCGAAAACAGATACGCAGTATTTT. The chain links TRBV18 to TRBJ2-3; 7 bases match TRBD1. Germline V lookup: CDR1 KGHSH, CDR2 LQKENI. Trimming at V came to 5 bases and at J to 3 bases, leaving 8 bases not matched to a gene. The CDR3 is made up of 15 amino acids.

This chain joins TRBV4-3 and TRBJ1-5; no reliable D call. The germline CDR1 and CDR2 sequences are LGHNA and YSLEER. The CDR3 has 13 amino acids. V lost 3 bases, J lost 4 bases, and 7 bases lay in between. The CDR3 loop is CASSHGPNQPQHF. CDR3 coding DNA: TGCGCCAGCAGCCACGGACCGAATCAGCCCCAGCATTTT.

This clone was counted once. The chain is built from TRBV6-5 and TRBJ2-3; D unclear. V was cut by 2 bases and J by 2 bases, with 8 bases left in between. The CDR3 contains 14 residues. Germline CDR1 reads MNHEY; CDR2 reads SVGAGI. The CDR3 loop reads CASSYRTLTDTQYF. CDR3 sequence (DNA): TGTGCCAGCAGTTACAGGACCCTCACAGATACGCAGTATTTT.

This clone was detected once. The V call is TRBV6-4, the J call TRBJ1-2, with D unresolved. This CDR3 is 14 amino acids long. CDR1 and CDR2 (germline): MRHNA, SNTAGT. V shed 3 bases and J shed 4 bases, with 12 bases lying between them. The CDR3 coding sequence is TGTGCCAGCAGTGAATTGGGTTCGGGCTATGGCTACACCTTC. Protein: CASSELGSGYGYTF.

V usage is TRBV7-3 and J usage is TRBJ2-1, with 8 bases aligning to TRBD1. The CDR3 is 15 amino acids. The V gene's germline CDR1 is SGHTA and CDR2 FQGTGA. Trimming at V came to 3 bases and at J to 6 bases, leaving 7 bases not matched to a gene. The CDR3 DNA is TGTGCCAGCAGCTTGACGACAGGGGCTGCCAATGAGCAGTTCTTC. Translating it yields CASSLTTGAANEQFF.

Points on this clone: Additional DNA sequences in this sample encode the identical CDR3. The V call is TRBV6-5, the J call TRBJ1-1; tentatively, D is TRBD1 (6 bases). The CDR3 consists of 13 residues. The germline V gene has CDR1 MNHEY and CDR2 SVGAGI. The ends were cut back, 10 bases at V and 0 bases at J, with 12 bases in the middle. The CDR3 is CATLGTLNTEAFF. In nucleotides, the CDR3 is TGTGCCACCCTGGGGACACTGAACACTGAAGCTTTCTTT.

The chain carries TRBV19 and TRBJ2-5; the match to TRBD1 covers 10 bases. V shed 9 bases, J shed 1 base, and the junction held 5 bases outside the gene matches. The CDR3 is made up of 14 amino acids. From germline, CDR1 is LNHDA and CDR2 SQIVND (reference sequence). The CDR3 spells CASRGQGSQETQYF. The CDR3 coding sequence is TGTGCCAGCAGGGGACAGGGGAGCCAAGAGACCCAGTACTTC. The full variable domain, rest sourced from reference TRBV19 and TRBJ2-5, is DGGITQSPKYLFRKEGQNVTLSCEQNLNHDAMYWYRQDPGQGLRLIYYSQIVNDFQKGDIAEGYSVSREKKESFPLTVTSAQKNPTAFYLCASRGQGSQETQYFGPGTRLLVL.

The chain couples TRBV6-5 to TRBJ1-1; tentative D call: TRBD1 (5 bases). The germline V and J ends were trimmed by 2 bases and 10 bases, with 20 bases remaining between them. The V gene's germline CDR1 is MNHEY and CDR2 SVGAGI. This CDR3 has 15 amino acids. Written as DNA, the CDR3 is TGTGCCAGCAGTTACGGGGACGCGAGGGGTGCTGGAGCTTTCTTT. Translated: CASSYGDARGAGAFF.

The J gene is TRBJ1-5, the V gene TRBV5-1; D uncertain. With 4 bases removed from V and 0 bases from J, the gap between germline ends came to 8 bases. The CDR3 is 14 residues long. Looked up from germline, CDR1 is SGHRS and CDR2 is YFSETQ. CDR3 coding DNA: TGCGCCAGCAGCCCAGACGGTAGCAATCAGCCCCAGCATTTT. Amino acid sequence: CASSPDGSNQPQHF. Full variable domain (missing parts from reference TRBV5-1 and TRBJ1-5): KAGVTQTPRYLIKTRGQQVTLSCSPISGHRSVSWYQQTPGQGLQFLFEYFSETQRNKGNFPGRFSGRQFSNSRSEMNVSTLELGDSALYLCASSPDGSNQPQHFGDGTRLSIL.